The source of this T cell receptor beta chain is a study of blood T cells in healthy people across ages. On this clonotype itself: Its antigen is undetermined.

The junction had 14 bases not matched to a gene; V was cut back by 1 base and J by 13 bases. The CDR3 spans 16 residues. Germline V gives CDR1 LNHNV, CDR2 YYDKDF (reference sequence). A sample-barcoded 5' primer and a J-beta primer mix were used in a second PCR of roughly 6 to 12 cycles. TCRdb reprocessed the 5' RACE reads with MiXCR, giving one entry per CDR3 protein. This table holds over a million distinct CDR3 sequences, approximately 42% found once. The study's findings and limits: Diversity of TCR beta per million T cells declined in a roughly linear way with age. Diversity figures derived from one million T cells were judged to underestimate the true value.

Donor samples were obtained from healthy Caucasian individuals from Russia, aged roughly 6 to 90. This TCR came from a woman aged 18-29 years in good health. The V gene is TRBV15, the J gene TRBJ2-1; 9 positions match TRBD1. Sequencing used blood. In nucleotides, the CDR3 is TGTGCCACCAGCAGAGGTGGACAGGGGTTTAAGGAGACCCAGTTCTTC. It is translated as CATSRGGQGFKETQFF.